Sequencing of this T cell receptor (beta chain) was carried out in a study of blood T cell repertoires in COVID-19. Study details: T cells, B-cell-depleted T cells, or PBMCs provided the cDNA or gDNA that served as material.

The table came from immunoSEQ multiplex PCR; TCRdb's copy has only in-frame clones and leaves some out. The sample includes 300,000 to 400,000 clones, 90% to 95% of them seen just once. Per germline, CDR1 SGHRS and CDR2 YFSETQ. The CDR3 consists of 15 residues. Trimming removed 4 bases from V and 6 bases from J; junction bases left unmatched: 12. The receptor was isolated from a woman in her thirties who had been exposed to COVID-19. The chain has TRBV5-1 and TRBJ1-1; TRBD1 matches 7 bases. Sequencing was carried out using PBMCs or T cells enriched from blood (not recorded which). The CDR3 here is CASSKGDPGTAEAFF. CDR3 DNA: TGCGCCAGCAGCAAAGGTGACCCCGGGACAGCTGAAGCTTTCTTT.